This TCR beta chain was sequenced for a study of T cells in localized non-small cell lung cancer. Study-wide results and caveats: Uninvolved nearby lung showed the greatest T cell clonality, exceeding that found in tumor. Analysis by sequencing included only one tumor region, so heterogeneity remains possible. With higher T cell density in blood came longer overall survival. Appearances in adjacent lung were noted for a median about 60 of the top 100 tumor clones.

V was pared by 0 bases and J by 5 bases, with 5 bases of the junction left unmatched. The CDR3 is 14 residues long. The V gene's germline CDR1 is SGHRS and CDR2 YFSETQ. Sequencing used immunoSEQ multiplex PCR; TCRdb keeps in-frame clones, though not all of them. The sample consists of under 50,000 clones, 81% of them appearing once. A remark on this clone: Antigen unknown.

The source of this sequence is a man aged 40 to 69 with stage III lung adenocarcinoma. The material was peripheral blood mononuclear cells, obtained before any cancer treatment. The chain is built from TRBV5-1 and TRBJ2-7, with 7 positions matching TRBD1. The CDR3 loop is CASSLDTGVNEQYF. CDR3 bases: TGCGCCAGCAGCTTGGATACAGGGGTAAACGAGCAGTACTTC.